Presented here are 14 T cell receptor beta chains from one specimen sequenced in a study of blood T cell repertoires in COVID-19. The protocol was immunoSEQ multiplex PCR, while the TCRdb copy is restricted to in-frame clones and leaves out a portion. The sample contains hundreds of thousands of clones, under 90% of which appear only once. Material: peripheral blood. The source is a woman aged 50 to 60 who had recovered from COVID-19.

This chain joins TRBV7-2 and TRBJ1-6; D is unresolved. V was shortened by 2 bases and J by 13 bases, with 9 bases between the two germline ends. The CDR3 runs to 12 residues. Germline V gene sequence: CDR1 SGHTA, CDR2 FQGNSA. The CDR3 DNA is TGTGCCAGCAGCTTAAGAAGCCTCCCCCTCCACTTT. Translating gives CASSLRSLPLHF.

This sequence joins TRBV28 and TRBJ2-1; D gene ambiguous. V was cut by 4 bases and J by 6 bases, with 13 bases left in between. The CDR3 loop spans 14 amino acids. Per the germline V gene, CDR1 is MDHEN and CDR2 is SYDVKM. The CDR3: CASSSLSWLNEQFF. In DNA, the CDR3 is TGTGCCAGCAGTTCCCTTTCATGGCTCAATGAGCAGTTCTTC.

The count of this clone is one. The chain couples TRBV5-1 to TRBJ2-5, with 7 positions matching TRBD1. After removal of 4 bases from V and 1 base from J, the junction contained 10 bases not matched to a gene. Germline lookup yields CDR1 SGHRS and CDR2 YFSETQ. The CDR3 sequence is 16 residues long. The CDR3 region is CASSTGPRGLQETQYF. The CDR3 DNA reads TGCGCCAGCAGCACCGGACCGAGGGGGCTCCAAGAGACCCAGTACTTC.

CDR3 sequence (DNA): TGCGCCAGCAGCCAAGACAGGGCGAATCAGCCCCAGCATTTT. Its protein is CASSQDRANQPQHF. The chain recombines TRBV4-1 with TRBJ1-5; a possible D gene is TRBD1 (5 bases). V lost 0 bases to trimming and J lost 4 bases, with 7 bases between them. Germline V gene data show CDR1 as MGHRA and CDR2 as YSYEKL. CDR3 length: 14 residues.

The chain employs TRBV28 and TRBJ2-6, with D tentatively TRBD1 (5 bases). Germline CDR1 reads MDHEN; CDR2 reads SYDVKM. V gave up 5 bases and J gave up 0 bases, with 8 bases separating them. This CDR3 spans 15 amino acids. CDR3 sequence (DNA): TGTGCCAGCAGTGCAGGGATCTCTGGGGCCAACGTCCTGACTTTC. It is translated as CASSAGISGANVLTF.

This clone was recorded a few times. This sequence joins TRBV28 and TRBJ2-7; D possibly corresponds to TRBD2 (5 bases). The V and J ends lost 7 bases and 0 bases respectively, with 16 bases between them. Germline V gene data show CDR1 as MDHEN and CDR2 as SYDVKM. CDR3 length: 15 amino acids. CDR3 DNA sequence: TGTGCCAGCACCTCCCTAAGCGGCAGCTCCTACGAGCAGTACTTC. Translating it yields CASTSLSGSSYEQYF.

The chain uses TRBV28 and TRBJ2-7, with 10 bases lining up with TRBD2. CDR1 and CDR2 from the germline V gene are MDHEN and SYDVKM. The junction had 7 bases not matched to a gene; V was cut back by 2 bases and J by 3 bases. There are 16 residues in the CDR3. CDR3 in amino acids: CASSLPASGSGYEQYF. CDR3 nucleotides: TGTGCCAGCAGTTTACCCGCTAGCGGGAGCGGCTACGAGCAGTACTTC.

The chain couples TRBV30 to TRBJ2-5, with D maybe TRBD1 (6 bases). Germline CDR1 reads GTSNPN; CDR2 reads SVGIG (reference sequence). V lost 2 bases and J lost 2, with 15 bases in between. The CDR3 is made up of 15 amino acids. The CDR3 sequence is CAWSSGDTGQETQYF. The CDR3 nucleotides read TGTGCCTGGAGTTCTGGGGACACAGGGCAAGAGACCCAGTACTTC.

This clone is a singleton in its sample. The J gene is TRBJ2-7, the V gene TRBV5-1, with 10 bases matching TRBD2. Per the germline V gene, CDR1 is SGHRS and CDR2 is YFSETQ. V was pared by 5 bases and J by 7 bases, with 12 bases of the junction left unmatched. The CDR3 is made up of 15 amino acids. The CDR3 protein is CASRTKAGGLWEQYF. Written as DNA, the CDR3 is TGCGCCAGCAGGACTAAAGCGGGGGGGCTTTGGGAGCAGTACTTC.

This clone was detected only a few times. The chain has TRBV5-1 and TRBJ1-5; no clear D. There are 13 residues in the CDR3. The ends were cut back, 5 bases at V and 0 bases at J, with 6 bases in the middle. In germline, CDR1 is SGHRS, CDR2 YFSETQ. CDR3 DNA sequence: TGCGCCAGCAGTACTTATAGCAATCAGCCCCAGCATTTT. Amino acids: CASSTYSNQPQHF. Based on the CDR3 plus reference TRBV5-1 and TRBJ1-5, the full variable domain is KAGVTQTPRYLIKTRGQQVTLSCSPISGHRSVSWYQQTPGQGLQFLFEYFSETQRNKGNFPGRFSGRQFSNSRSEMNVSTLELGDSALYLCASSTYSNQPQHFGDGTRLSIL.

The rearrangement uses TRBV7-2 and TRBJ1-2; 9 bases fit TRBD1. The V segment lost 5 bases and the J segment 0 bases; nucleotides outside the gene matches: 4. Germline lookup yields CDR1 SGHTA and CDR2 FQGNSA. The CDR3 is made up of 15 amino acids. The CDR3 here is CASSRDREANYGYTF. The CDR3, as DNA: TGTGCCAGCAGCCGGGACAGGGAAGCTAACTATGGCTACACCTTC.

The V call is TRBV6-5, the J call TRBJ1-2, with D possibly matching TRBD1 (5 bases). CDR3 length: 15 amino acids. The germline V gene encodes CDR1 MNHEY and CDR2 SVGAGI. Trimming shortened V by 4 bases and J by 4 bases, and 16 bases separated the two germline ends. The chain's CDR3 is CASSSTPEQVYGYTF. The CDR3 region has the DNA TGTGCCAGCAGTTCTACACCCGAACAGGTCTATGGCTACACCTTC.

V usage is TRBV5-6 and J usage is TRBJ2-3; 9 bases fit TRBD2. Losses at the gene ends were 0 bases for V and 0 bases for J; bases not matched to a gene: 8. Germline-derived CDR1 and CDR2 are SGHDT and YYEEEE. CDR3 size: 18 residues. DNA of the CDR3: TGTGCCAGCAGCTTGGGACTAGCGGTCGTCCCTAGCACAGATACGCAGTATTTT. Its translation is CASSLGLAVVPSTDTQYF.

This clone was found a few times. The J gene is TRBJ2-5, the V gene TRBV27; the match to TRBD2 covers 8 bases. The germline V gene encodes CDR1 MNHEY and CDR2 SMNVEV (reference sequence). V was pared by 2 bases and J by 4 bases, with 3 bases of the junction left unmatched. The length of the CDR3 is 14 residues. DNA of the CDR3: TGTGCCAGCAGTTTAACAAGCGGGAGAGAGACCCAGTACTTC. This gives the protein CASSLTSGRETQYF.